The next 32 T cell receptor beta chains were all read from a single sample in a study of blood T cells in healthy people across ages. Sample-barcoded 5' priming and a J-beta primer mix drove a second PCR of about 6 to 12 cycles. MiXCR, applied by TCRdb to the 5' RACE reads, yields one record per CDR3 protein. The table has fewer than 2,000,000 distinct CDR3 sequences, roughly 32% seen once. The sample consisted of blood. All receptors derive from a woman in her thirties in good health.

This clonotype was observed a handful of times. This chain links TRBV6-2 or TRBV6-3 with TRBJ2-1; the D call may be TRBD1 or TRBD2 (5 bases each). CDR3 length: 15 amino acids. Germline-derived CDR1 and CDR2 are MNHEY and SVGEGT. The V gene lost 5 bases and the J gene lost 4 bases, with 15 bases spanning the gap. The CDR3 loop reads CASSSLGAMYNEQFF. The CDR3 DNA sequence: TGTGCCAGCAGTAGCCTCGGGGCGATGTACAATGAGCAGTTCTTC.

Here the CDR3 reads CASSTGTAPSNYGYTF. The CDR3, as DNA: TGCGCCAGCAGCACCGGGACAGCCCCTTCTAACTATGGCTACACCTTC. The chain carries TRBV5-1 and TRBJ1-2; TRBD1 matches 7 bases. Germline V gene sequence: CDR1 SGHRS, CDR2 YFSETQ. The CDR3 has 16 amino acids. Trimming at V came to 4 bases and at J to 0 bases, leaving 9 bases not matched to a gene.

The sample holds a few counts of this clonotype. This sequence joins TRBV6-2 or TRBV6-3 and TRBJ2-3; 9 positions match TRBD1. Germline CDR1 is MNHEY and CDR2 is SVGEGT. The CDR3 consists of 14 residues. V lost 6 bases to trimming and J lost 3 bases; unmatched junction nucleotides: 4. CDR3 nucleotides: TGTGCCAGCAGAGGACAGGGGAGGACAGATACGCAGTATTTT. Its translation: CASRGQGRTDTQYF.

The chain is built from TRBV20-1 and TRBJ2-1, with 10 bases aligning to TRBD2. The germline V gene has CDR1 DFQATT and CDR2 SNEGSKA (reference sequence). V shed 5 bases and J 3 bases; nucleotides not matched to a gene: 7. This CDR3 is 15 amino acids long. The CDR3 DNA is TGCAGTGCTTCCCCACTAGCGGGGTTCTACAATGAGCAGTTCTTC. Protein: CSASPLAGFYNEQFF.

The V and J genes are TRBV24-1 and TRBJ2-7; tentative D call: TRBD1 (5 bases). CDR1 is KGHDR and CDR2 is SFDVKD in the germline V gene. The length of the CDR3 is 15 residues. Trimming took off 3 bases at V and 2 bases at J, with 13 bases between the two ends. Here the CDR3 reads CATSDPRQTTYEQYF. The CDR3 DNA reads TGTGCCACCAGTGATCCTCGACAGACAACCTACGAGCAGTACTTC.

In its sample, this clonotype was seen a few times. The chain carries TRBV7-8 and TRBJ2-1, with 12 bases lining up with TRBD2. This CDR3 spans 16 amino acids. Trimming at V came to 3 bases and at J to 3 bases, leaving 3 bases not matched to a gene. Germline-derived CDR1 and CDR2 are SGHVS and FQNEAQ. The CDR3 loop is CASSFPGLAGYNEQFF. The DNA of the CDR3 is TGTGCCAGCAGCTTCCCGGGACTAGCGGGCTACAATGAGCAGTTCTTC.

This clonotype was found a few times. The rearrangement joins TRBV20-1 to TRBJ1-5; D gene unclear. There are 13 residues in the CDR3. V lost 5 bases and J 4 bases, leaving 12 bases between the germline ends. The germline gives CDR1 DFQATT, CDR2 SNEGSKA (reference sequence). CDR3 sequence: CSASDLGNQPQHF. The CDR3 nucleotides are TGCAGTGCTTCGGACTTGGGTAATCAGCCCCAGCATTTT.

The chain carries TRBV4-1 and TRBJ2-7; unclear D gene. In germline, CDR1 is MGHRA, CDR2 YSYEKL. The CDR3 has 12 residues. Deletions cut 3 bases from V and 6 bases from J, with 9 bases between. CDR3 region: CASSHQVGEQYF. DNA of the CDR3: TGCGCCAGCAGCCACCAGGTTGGCGAGCAGTACTTC.

This chain links TRBV20-1 with TRBJ2-7, with TRBD1 identical over 7 bases. Unmatched junction bases numbered 7, after V lost 2 bases and J lost 3 bases. The CDR3 has 14 residues. Per germline, CDR1 DFQATT and CDR2 SNEGSKA (reference sequence). The CDR3, as DNA: TGCAGTGCTAGAAGCTACAGGGGCAGCTACGAGCAGTACTTC. Protein sequence: CSARSYRGSYEQYF.

This clonotype was counted between two and nine times. The V and J genes are TRBV6-5 and TRBJ2-1, with 10 bases lining up with TRBD2. Germline CDR1 is MNHEY and CDR2 is SVGAGI. This CDR3 spans 15 amino acids. With V trimmed by 10 bases and J by 7 bases, 13 bases remained unmatched. The CDR3, as DNA: TGTGCCACCACGCCTAGCGGGAGCCCCACGAATGAGCAGTTCTTC. This gives the protein CATTPSGSPTNEQFF.

This clonotype has ten or more counts. The chain carries TRBV27 and TRBJ2-7; no firm D call. Germline V CDR1 and CDR2: MNHEY, SMNVEV (reference sequence). V was pared by 2 bases and J by 4 bases, with 18 bases between. This CDR3 is 16 amino acids long. The CDR3, as DNA: TGTGCCAGCAGTTTAGGGCCCCGGAGTTGGCTTTACGAGCAGTACTTC. Protein sequence: CASSLGPRSWLYEQYF.

This chain joins TRBV7-2 and TRBJ2-3; 8 positions match TRBD2. Per germline, CDR1 SGHTA and CDR2 FQGNSA. This CDR3 region has 15 residues. Losses at the gene ends were 3 bases for V and 3 bases for J; bases not matched to a gene: 5. This CDR3 reads CASSFLSGGTDTQYF. The CDR3 region has the DNA TGTGCCAGCAGCTTCCTCTCGGGGGGGACAGATACGCAGTATTTT.

V is TRBV12-3 or TRBV12-4 and J is TRBJ1-5, with 8 positions matching TRBD1. This CDR3 comprises 15 residues. With 2 bases clipped from V and 9 bases from J, the junction kept 9 bases outside the gene matches. Written as DNA, the CDR3 is TGTGCCAGCAGTTTAAGGGCAGGGGGCAGCCGGCCCCAGCATTTT. Amino acids: CASSLRAGGSRPQHF.

This chain uses TRBV9 with TRBJ1-1; D is uncertain. The CDR3 is made up of 16 amino acids. V gave up 0 bases and J gave up 6 bases, with 18 bases separating them. Germline CDR1 is SGDLS and CDR2 is YYNGEE. DNA of the CDR3: TGTGCCAGCAGCGTAGGCCTAACCGGGCAGACTGCTGAAGCTTTCTTT. Protein sequence: CASSVGLTGQTAEAFF. The whole variable domain, remainder taken from reference TRBV9 and TRBJ1-1, is DSGVTQTPKHLITATGQRVTLRCSPRSGDLSVYWYQQSLDQGLQFLIQYYNGEERAKGNILERFSAQQFPDLHSELNLSSLELGDSALYFCASSVGLTGQTAEAFFGQGTRLTVV.

There are many counts of this clonotype. This sequence joins TRBV7-9 and TRBJ2-7, with 10 nucleotides matching TRBD2. CDR3 size: 15 residues. CDR1 and CDR2 from the germline V gene are SEHNR and FQNEAQ (reference sequence). V was clipped by 2 bases and J by 5 bases; unmatched bases: 6. CDR3 coding DNA: TGTGCCAGCAGCTTATACTCCAGCGGGAGGGACGAGCAGTACTTC. It encodes CASSLYSSGRDEQYF.

This clonotype was seen more than once but under ten times. The chain recombines TRBV4-2 with TRBJ1-2; D call uncertain. V was clipped by 0 bases and J by 0 bases, with 11 bases between them. Germline CDR1 and CDR2: LGHNA and YNFKEQ. This CDR3 is built from 16 residues. CDR3 sequence (DNA): TGTGCCAGCAGCCAAGAAAGACAAATGACTAACTATGGCTACACCTTC. It is translated as CASSQERQMTNYGYTF.

The V gene is TRBV20-1, the J gene TRBJ2-5; D unclear. The ends were cut back, 4 bases at V and 0 bases at J, with 9 bases in the middle. The CDR3 covers 13 residues. Germline assignment: CDR1 DFQATT and CDR2 SNEGSKA (reference sequence). CDR3 loop: CSATSGNQETQYF. The CDR3 bases are TGCAGTGCTACTTCAGGAAACCAAGAGACCCAGTACTTC.

The CDR3 DNA follows: TGTGCCAGCAAGGCAGATAGCACAGATACGCAGTATTTT. Translating it yields CASKADSTDTQYF. This chain connects TRBV6-2 or TRBV6-3 to TRBJ2-3; D is ambiguous. This CDR3 is 13 amino acids long. Germline lookup yields CDR1 MNHEY and CDR2 SVGEGT. V was clipped by 7 bases and J by 0 bases, with 8 bases between them.

As for this clonotype: One end of the junction does not line up with germline, which may come from a read error. The gene calls are TRBV11-2 and TRBJ1-2, with D possibly being TRBD1 (5 bases). Germline assignment: CDR1 SGHAT and CDR2 FQNNGV. CDR3 length: 14 amino acids. The CDR3 loop is CAGSLVSSRAGYTF. In DNA form, the CDR3 reads TGTGCCGGCAGCTTAGTTAGTAGCAGGGCTGGCTACACCTTC.

J is TRBJ1-2 and V is TRBV7-2, with 11 bases that match TRBD1. The V gene's germline CDR1 is SGHTA and CDR2 FQGNSA. After removal of 5 bases from V and 2 bases from J, the junction contained 16 bases not matched to a gene. The CDR3 loop spans 19 amino acids. The CDR3 bases are TGTGCCAGCAGCCCAGTGTGGGTGCCGGGACAGGGGGAGAACTATGGCTACACCTTC. Translation gives CASSPVWVPGQGENYGYTF. The variable domain in full, with the rest retrieved from reference TRBV7-2 and TRBJ1-2, is GAGVSQSPSNKVTEKGKDVELRCDPISGHTALYWYRQSLGQGLEFLIYFQGNSAPDKSGLPSDRFSAERTGGSVSTLTIQRTQQEDSAVYLCASSPVWVPGQGENYGYTFGSGTRLTVV.

J is TRBJ2-1 and V is TRBV11-2, with D tentatively TRBD1 or TRBD2 (5 bases each). Germline CDR1 and CDR2: SGHAT and FQNNGV. CDR3 size: 13 residues. Trimming took 3 bases from V and 9 from J, leaving 12 bases between them. CDR3 nucleotides: TGTGCCAGCAGCTTTGCCCCGAGGGGTGAGCAGTTCTTC. This sequence encodes CASSFAPRGEQFF.

V is TRBV9 and J is TRBJ1-2; 10 positions agree with TRBD1. V lost 1 base to trimming and J lost 8 bases; unmatched junction nucleotides: 8. The length of the CDR3 is 15 residues. Looked up from germline, CDR1 is SGDLS and CDR2 is YYNGEE. The CDR3, as DNA: TGTGCCAGCAGCGTACGGGACAGGGGTCTTGGAGGCTACACCTTC. It specifies CASSVRDRGLGGYTF.

The chain is built from TRBV12-3 or TRBV12-4 and TRBJ1-2; D gene uncertain. V dropped 1 base and J dropped 7 bases, with 10 bases sitting between them. The CDR3 has 13 residues. Here the CDR3 DNA reads TGTGCCAGCAGTTTAGTACGTCTGGGTGGCTACACCTTC. Translated, it gives CASSLVRLGGYTF.

The genes are TRBV9 and TRBJ2-7; possibly TRBD2 for D (6 bases). Looked up from germline, CDR1 is SGDLS and CDR2 is YYNGEE. The ends were cut back, 2 bases at V and 3 bases at J, with 12 bases in the middle. The length of the CDR3 is 14 residues. The DNA for the CDR3 is TGTGCCAGCAGCGTTACGGAGGGGCGCTACGAGCAGTACTTC. This encodes CASSVTEGRYEQYF.

The sample holds a few counts of this clonotype. The CDR3 reads CSAPTSGGEQETQYF. The CDR3, as DNA: TGCAGTGCACCCACTAGCGGGGGGGAACAAGAGACCCAGTACTTC. V gene TRBV20-1 combines with J gene TRBJ2-5, with 13 bases lining up with TRBD2. Losses at the gene ends were 6 bases for V and 2 bases for J; bases not matched to a gene: 6. CDR1 and CDR2 from the germline V gene are DFQATT and SNEGSKA (reference sequence). This CDR3 spans 15 amino acids.

The table lists this clonotype with a few counts. The CDR3 sequence: CASSQDIGRGLNTGELFF. The CDR3 DNA reads as TGCGCCAGCAGCCAAGACATTGGTAGGGGCCTTAACACCGGGGAGCTGTTTTTT. The rearrangement joins TRBV4-1 to TRBJ2-2; perhaps TRBD1 as D (5 bases). The germline V gene encodes CDR1 MGHRA and CDR2 YSYEKL. Trimming pared 0 bases from V and 2 bases from J, leaving 16 bases between. The CDR3 consists of 18 residues.

The sample holds a few counts of this clonotype. The V and J genes are TRBV9 and TRBJ2-7; D tentatively fits TRBD1 or TRBD2 (6 bases each). Germline V CDR1 and CDR2: SGDLS, YYNGEE. Trimming pared 4 bases from V and 3 bases from J, leaving 14 bases between. The CDR3 extends over 14 amino acids. The CDR3 DNA is TGTGCCAGCAGCAAAGGGGGACTCAACTACGAGCAGTACTTC. Residues: CASSKGGLNYEQYF. Full variable domain (outside the CDR3, taken from reference TRBV9 and TRBJ2-7): DSGVTQTPKHLITATGQRVTLRCSPRSGDLSVYWYQQSLDQGLQFLIQYYNGEERAKGNILERFSAQQFPDLHSELNLSSLELGDSALYFCASSKGGLNYEQYFGPGTRLTVT.

Comments on this clonotype: This sequence may be a read error, since a much larger clone differs from it by one base. The chain carries TRBV20-1 and TRBJ2-4; 7 bases agree with TRBD2. Near its end, the DNA agrees better with TRBJ2-7, so the J call may be wrong. Germline V gene sequence: CDR1 DFQATT, CDR2 SNEGSKA (reference sequence). The CDR3 covers 15 residues. CDR3 in DNA: TGCAGTGCTACAGACCCGGGACTAACTGGGTACGAGCAGTACTTC. Its protein is CSATDPGLTGYEQYF.

Ten or more counts support this clonotype. DNA for the CDR3: TGCGCCAGCAGCCCCGAGGGGGGGAAAGAGACCCAGTACTTC. It encodes CASSPEGGKETQYF. The rearrangement links TRBV5-1 to TRBJ2-5; maybe TRBD2 (7 bases). Germline V gene sequence: CDR1 SGHRS, CDR2 YFSETQ. The CDR3 loop spans 14 amino acids. V was trimmed by 4 bases and J by 3 bases, leaving 13 bases between them.

This clonotype has just a few counts. The CDR3 region is CSDSLLIGQIATDTQYF. The CDR3 region has the DNA TGCAGCGATTCCCTCCTTATCGGACAGATAGCGACAGATACGCAGTATTTT. The V and J genes are TRBV29-1 and TRBJ2-3, with D possibly matching TRBD1 (6 bases). Germline-derived CDR1 and CDR2 are SQVTM and ANQGSEA. This CDR3 contains 17 residues. V dropped 7 bases and J dropped 3 bases, with 26 bases sitting between them.

The chain joins TRBV5-1 to TRBJ2-3; 7 bases align to TRBD1. Germline values: CDR1 SGHRS, CDR2 YFSETQ. The CDR3 runs 16 residues. V trimming: 2 bases; J trimming: 1 base; junction bases outside the gene matches: 7. The CDR3: CASSFNSQGRTDTQYF. The CDR3 nucleotides read TGCGCCAGCAGCTTCAACTCACAGGGGCGCACAGATACGCAGTATTTT.

The chain uses TRBV20-1 and TRBJ1-6, with TRBD1 matching over 10 bases. The CDR3 is 16 amino acids. Germline V lookup: CDR1 DFQATT, CDR2 SNEGSKA (reference sequence). V lost 3 bases to trimming and J lost 8 bases; unmatched junction nucleotides: 10. The CDR3 loop reads CSASAGTGEVYSPLHF. The DNA of the CDR3 is TGCAGTGCTAGCGCTGGGACAGGGGAGGTTTATTCACCCCTCCACTTT.